A selection of T cell receptor beta chains follows, all from one sample in a study of PD-1 blockade in classical Hodgkin lymphoma. Assay: immunoSEQ multiplex PCR; the TCRdb copy retains only in-frame clones and omits some. The sample has 90,000 to 140,000 clones, 89% seen once. Sequenced material: peripheral blood mononuclear cells (PBMCs), taken before the fourth cycle of nivolumab. All receptors derive from a human donor with classical Hodgkin lymphoma. Both conserved end residues are part of each CDR3. The D gene is left open where the match is weak. Clone size is shown for a subset of rows, as once, few, many or a class of expanded clone.

CAWRGTGTSGDYYEQYF,TGTGCCTGGAGGGGAACCGGGACTAGCGGGGATTATTACGAGCAGTACTTC,once,TRBV30,TRBJ2-7,TRBD2
CASSIGHQLSTDTQYF,TGTGCCAGCAGTATCGGACACCAACTCAGCACAGATACGCAGTATTTT,-,TRBV2,TRBJ2-3,-
CASSIGSGYYGYTF,TGTGCCAGTAGTATTGGGTCCGGCTACTATGGCTACACCTTC,few,TRBV19,TRBJ1-2,-
CASSPGLLDNEQFF,TGCGCCAGCAGCCCGGGACTTTTAGACAATGAGCAGTTCTTC,-,TRBV4-3,TRBJ2-1,-
CASEGRTYEQYF,TGTGCCAGCGAGGGGCGAACCTACGAGCAGTACTTC,-,TRBV7-9,TRBJ2-7,-
CSVEGQNTDTQYF,TGCAGCGTTGAGGGACAGAACACAGATACGCAGTATTTT,-,TRBV29-1,TRBJ2-3,TRBD1
CASSSRSGNQPQHF,TGTGCCAGCAGCTCTAGGTCGGGGAATCAGCCCCAGCATTTT,few,TRBV7-2,TRBJ1-5,-
CASSKIRTNSEETQYF,TGTGCCAGCTCAAAGATTCGGACCAATTCAGAAGAGACCCAGTACTTC,-,TRBV18,TRBJ2-5,-
CASSQDSPSGRGYAGELFF,TGCGCCAGCAGCCAAGATAGCCCTAGCGGGAGAGGTTACGCCGGGGAGCTGTTTTTT,-,TRBV4-3,TRBJ2-2,TRBD2
CASSYSRDSNYEQYF,TGTGCCAGCAGTTACTCCCGGGACAGTAACTACGAGCAGTACTTC,-,TRBV6-5,TRBJ2-7,TRBD1
CASSILGGEAYEQYF,TGTGCCAGTAGTATCCTCGGGGGCGAAGCCTACGAGCAGTACTTC,few,TRBV19,TRBJ2-7,-
CATSDRGSDEQYF,TGTGCCACCAGCGACAGGGGGTCCGACGAGCAGTACTTC,-,TRBV15,TRBJ2-7,TRBD1
CASSLGFNQPQHF,TGTGCCAGCAGTTTGGGATTCAATCAGCCCCAGCATTTT,-,TRBV28,TRBJ1-5,-
CASSIQSYEQYF,TGTGCCAGCAGTATCCAGTCCTACGAGCAGTACTTC,-,TRBV28,TRBJ2-7,-
CASSLGGSLYNEQFF,TGTGCCAGCAGCTTAGGCGGGAGTCTGTACAATGAGCAGTTCTTC,-,TRBV7-2,TRBJ2-1,TRBD2
CASSLVRLAGGNTGELFF,TGTGCCAGCAGCTTAGTCCGCCTAGCGGGCGGGAACACCGGGGAGCTGTTTTTT,-,TRBV7-2,TRBJ2-2,TRBD2
CACHNGPEAFF,TGTGCCTGCCATAACGGGCCTGAAGCTTTCTTT,-,TRBV30,TRBJ1-1,-
CASSSRTGDTEAFF,TGCGCCAGCAGCTCCCGGACCGGGGACACTGAAGCTTTCTTT,-,TRBV5-1,TRBJ1-1,-
CASSQGQGRTEAFF,TGTGCCAGCAGCCAAGGACAGGGACGGACTGAAGCTTTCTTT,-,TRBV4-2,TRBJ1-1,TRBD1
CAWSGGWNQPQHF,TGTGCCTGGTCCGGAGGCTGGAATCAGCCCCAGCATTTT,-,TRBV30,TRBJ1-5,-
CASSLAPDHEQYF,TGTGCCAGCAGCTTAGCGCCGGACCACGAGCAGTACTTC,-,TRBV11-3,TRBJ2-7,-
CASSFRGADTQYF,TGTGCCAGCAGTTTTAGGGGGGCTGATACGCAGTATTTT,-,TRBV28,TRBJ2-3,-
CASSYDRRDTGELFF,TGTGCCAGCAGTTACGACAGGAGGGATACCGGGGAGCTGTTTTTT,-,TRBV6-5,TRBJ2-2,-
CASSLVGRGMDYEQYF,TGTGCCAGCAGCTTAGTCGGCAGGGGGATGGACTACGAGCAGTACTTC,-,TRBV7-8,TRBJ2-7,TRBD1
CASSLGTPNTEAFF,TGTGCCAGCAGCTTGGGGACACCGAACACTGAAGCTTTCTTT,-,TRBV7-2,TRBJ1-1,-
CASSFDRGSSNEQFF,TGTGCCAGCAGCTTCGACAGGGGTTCCTCCAATGAGCAGTTCTTC,-,TRBV7-2,TRBJ2-1,TRBD1
CASSLGYSRAYGYTF,TGTGCCAGCAGCCTCGGTTACAGCAGGGCCTATGGCTACACCTTC,-,TRBV28,TRBJ1-2,-
CATSREGQGGSEQYF,TGTGCCACCAGCAGAGAAGGGCAGGGGGGTTCCGAGCAGTACTTC,-,TRBV15,TRBJ2-7,-
CASSLADSYEQYF,TGTGCCAGCAGCTTGGCAGACTCCTACGAGCAGTACTTC,few,TRBV7-8,TRBJ2-7,-
CASSEPGSGYQPQHF,TGTGCCAGCAGTGAACCTGGATCGGGGTATCAGCCCCAGCATTTT,-,TRBV6-1,TRBJ1-5,-
CASSHGLAGWYQETQYF,TGTGCCAGCAGCCATGGACTAGCGGGGTGGTACCAAGAGACCCAGTACTTC,-,TRBV28,TRBJ2-5,TRBD2
CASSETRGGRWEETQYF,TGTGCCAGCAGTGAAACGCGTGGCGGGAGGTGGGAAGAGACCCAGTACTTC,-,TRBV28,TRBJ2-5,TRBD2
CASSGQSSSGNTIYF,TGTGCCAGCAGTGGGCAGTCCAGCTCTGGAAACACCATATATTTT,once,TRBV2,TRBJ1-3,-
CASSLEGGPSNQPQHF,TGTGCCAGCAGCTTGGAAGGGGGCCCGAGCAATCAGCCCCAGCATTTT,-,TRBV5-8,TRBJ1-5,TRBD1
CASSQPDRERTDTQYF,TGTGCCAGCAGCCAACCGGACAGGGAACGGACAGATACGCAGTATTTT,-,TRBV4-2,TRBJ2-3,TRBD1
CASSLGGNTEAFF,TGTGCCAGCAGTTTGGGCGGGAACACTGAAGCTTTCTTT,-,TRBV6-6,TRBJ1-1,-
CASSQFYPGANTEAFF,TGCGCCAGCAGCCAATTTTATCCAGGGGCGAACACTGAAGCTTTCTTT,-,TRBV4-3,TRBJ1-1,-
CASSQVLAGRYEQYF,TGCGCCAGCAGCCAAGTTTTAGCGGGAAGGTACGAGCAGTACTTC,-,TRBV4-1,TRBJ2-7,TRBD2
CAISESTGVGNEQFF,TGTGCCATCAGTGAGTCGACAGGGGTGGGGAATGAGCAGTTCTTC,once,TRBV10-3,TRBJ2-1,TRBD1
CASEGASNQPQHF,TGTGCTTCGGAGGGGGCCAGCAATCAGCCCCAGCATTTT,-,TRBV28,TRBJ1-5,TRBD1
CASSVDGTANTEAFF,TGTGCCAGCAGCGTAGATGGGACGGCAAACACTGAAGCTTTCTTT,-,TRBV9,TRBJ1-1,-
CASSLSGIANTGELFF,TGTGCCAGCAGCTTATCGGGAATCGCGAACACCGGGGAGCTGTTTTTT,-,TRBV7-9,TRBJ2-2,-
CASSLGPGLFYEQYF,TGTGCCAGCAGCTTGGGGCCGGGACTCTTCTACGAGCAGTACTTC,-,TRBV7-8,TRBJ2-7,-
CASSAVTGSGGSYTF,TGTGCCAGCAGTGCGGTGACAGGATCCGGGGGAAGCTACACCTTC,medium-sized,TRBV6-5,TRBJ1-2,-
CASSLGNANTEAFF,TGCGCCAGCAGCTTGGGAAACGCGAACACTGAAGCTTTCTTT,few,TRBV5-1,TRBJ1-1,-
CASVGVILYEQYF,TGTGCCAGCGTAGGGGTGATTCTTTACGAGCAGTACTTC,-,TRBV28,TRBJ2-7,-
CASSPSSDTQYF,TGTGCCAGCAGCCCCTCCTCGGATACGCAGTATTTT,-,TRBV7-9,TRBJ2-3,-
CASSLGGMSNQPQHF,TGTGCCAGCAGCTTAGGGGGGATGAGCAATCAGCCCCAGCATTTT,-,TRBV7-2,TRBJ1-5,-
CASSGGGGTEAFF,TGTGCCAGCAGTGGAGGGGGGGGCACTGAAGCTTTCTTT,-,TRBV28,TRBJ1-1,-
CAWSVLGPQPGTDTQYF,TGTGCCTGGAGTGTACTAGGTCCCCAACCTGGCACAGATACGCAGTATTTT,-,TRBV30,TRBJ2-3,-
CASSLGPGGYTF,TGTGCCAGCAGCCTGGGACCCGGGGGCTACACCTTC,-,TRBV7-9,TRBJ1-2,-